A selection of T cell receptor beta chains follows, all from one sample in a study of blood T cell repertoires in COVID-19. The method was immunoSEQ multiplex PCR; TCRdb's version includes in-frame clones alone and lacks a portion of them. This sample yields some 270,000 clones, of which about 80% are seen a single time; approximately 3.6% belongs to the top ten. What was sequenced was PBMCs or T cells enriched from blood (not recorded which). The receptors were gathered from a man over 45 who had recovered from COVID-19. CDR3s include the opening cysteine and the closing phenylalanine or tryptophan. Each record gives: D gene, J gene, clone size, V gene, CDR3 DNA, CDR3 protein. The D gene is left open where the match is weak. Rows give clone size only sometimes, using once, few, many, or a class for an expanded clone.

d_gene: TRBD2; j_gene: TRBJ2-5; abundance: NA; v_gene: TRBV11-2; CDR3nt: TGTGCCAGCAGCTTATCTCCAGCGGGAGGGTTAGAGACCCAGTACTTC; CDR3aa: CASSLSPAGGLETQYF
d_gene: NA; j_gene: TRBJ1-1; abundance: few; v_gene: TRBV5-6; CDR3nt: TGTGCCAGCAGCGGAAGGCAGGACATGAACACTGAAGCTTTCTTT; CDR3aa: CASSGRQDMNTEAFF
d_gene: NA; j_gene: TRBJ1-2; abundance: NA; v_gene: TRBV3-1/TRBV3-2; CDR3nt: TGTGCCAGCAGCCAAGCAGGGATCTATGGCTACACCTTC; CDR3aa: CASSQAGIYGYTF
d_gene: NA; j_gene: TRBJ2-2; abundance: NA; v_gene: TRBV12-5; CDR3nt: TGTGCTAGTGAAAACTCCGCGAAACCGGGCGGATGGCGGGACGCGAACACCGGGGAGCTGTTTTTT; CDR3aa: CASENSAKPGGWRDANTGELFF
d_gene: NA; j_gene: TRBJ1-1; abundance: NA; v_gene: TRBV7-3; CDR3nt: TGTGCCAGCAGCTTAACGGTTGGGGCGACTGAAGCTTTCTTT; CDR3aa: CASSLTVGATEAFF
d_gene: TRBD2; j_gene: TRBJ2-3; abundance: once; v_gene: TRBV7-9; CDR3nt: TGTGCCAGCAGCTGGACTAGCGGGGGGCCTAGCACAGATACGCAGTATTTT; CDR3aa: CASSWTSGGPSTDTQYF
d_gene: NA; j_gene: TRBJ1-2; abundance: NA; v_gene: TRBV2; CDR3nt: TGTGCCAGCAGTGAAGAGGGGGTTGGATACTATGGCTACACCTTC; CDR3aa: CASSEEGVGYYGYTF
d_gene: NA; j_gene: TRBJ1-2; abundance: few; v_gene: TRBV25-1; CDR3nt: TGTGCCAGCAGTATACAGGGTAGGGGTAACTATGGCTACACCTTC; CDR3aa: CASSIQGRGNYGYTF
d_gene: NA; j_gene: TRBJ2-3; abundance: NA; v_gene: TRBV10-2; CDR3nt: TGCGCCAGCACGGGGGACTTTAGCACAGATACGCAGTATTTT; CDR3aa: CASTGDFSTDTQYF
d_gene: TRBD1; j_gene: TRBJ1-1; abundance: NA; v_gene: TRBV11-2; CDR3nt: TGTGCCAGCAGGCGACCGGGACAGGGGGGTCCTGAAGCTTTCTTT; CDR3aa: CASRRPGQGGPEAFF
d_gene: NA; j_gene: TRBJ2-2; abundance: NA; v_gene: TRBV6-5; CDR3nt: TGTGCCAGCAGTTACATTGAGTACACCGGGGAGCTGTTTTTT; CDR3aa: CASSYIEYTGELFF
d_gene: NA; j_gene: TRBJ1-1; abundance: NA; v_gene: TRBV5-1; CDR3nt: TGCGCCAGCAGCCCACTTTCGGGGTGGGAAGCTTTCTTT; CDR3aa: CASSPLSGWEAFF
d_gene: TRBD1; j_gene: TRBJ1-3; abundance: NA; v_gene: TRBV19; CDR3nt: TGTGCCAGTAGTATTAGCTGGACAGGGTCGTCAACGGGAAACACCATATATTTT; CDR3aa: CASSISWTGSSTGNTIYF
d_gene: NA; j_gene: TRBJ1-1; abundance: NA; v_gene: TRBV4-1; CDR3nt: TGCGCCAGCAGCCACAGTTCAGGGTTTGGCACTGAAGCTTTCTTT; CDR3aa: CASSHSSGFGTEAFF
d_gene: TRBD1; j_gene: TRBJ1-2; abundance: few; v_gene: TRBV27; CDR3nt: TGTGCCAGCAGTACCAGAGGGGGCTCGCCCCCGTCTGTTGGCTACACCTTC; CDR3aa: CASSTRGGSPPSVGYTF
d_gene: TRBD1; j_gene: TRBJ1-5; abundance: NA; v_gene: TRBV7-6; CDR3nt: TGTGCCAGCAGCTTGGGGACAGTGGCGGGGCAGCCCCAGCATTTT; CDR3aa: CASSLGTVAGQPQHF
d_gene: TRBD1; j_gene: TRBJ2-1; abundance: NA; v_gene: TRBV24-1; CDR3nt: TGTGCCACCAGTGATTGGGGGACAGATTTCTCCCGGAATGAGCAGTTCTTC; CDR3aa: CATSDWGTDFSRNEQFF
d_gene: NA; j_gene: TRBJ1-1; abundance: NA; v_gene: TRBV5-4; CDR3nt: TGTGCCAGCAGCACTGGGGGCGCCTTGAACACTGAAGCTTTCTTT; CDR3aa: CASSTGGALNTEAFF
d_gene: TRBD1; j_gene: TRBJ2-4; abundance: NA; v_gene: TRBV7-3; CDR3nt: TGTGCCAGCAGCTCCTCGACAGGGAACATTCAGTACTTC; CDR3aa: CASSSSTGNIQYF
d_gene: TRBD2; j_gene: TRBJ2-2; abundance: once; v_gene: TRBV18; CDR3nt: TGTGCCAGCTCACCACGTGTCAGGATGGGACTAGCGGGGACCCTGAACACCGGGGAGCTGTTTTTT; CDR3aa: CASSPRVRMGLAGTLNTGELFF
d_gene: NA; j_gene: TRBJ2-1; abundance: NA; v_gene: TRBV18; CDR3nt: TGTGCCAGCTCACCCCGAAGCCTTTCTGAGCAGTTCTTC; CDR3aa: CASSPRSLSEQFF
d_gene: NA; j_gene: TRBJ2-2; abundance: once; v_gene: TRBV4-2; CDR3nt: TGTGCCAGCAGCCCCCTAACCGGGGAGCTGTTTTTT; CDR3aa: CASSPLTGELFF
d_gene: NA; j_gene: TRBJ1-1; abundance: NA; v_gene: TRBV5-1; CDR3nt: TGCGCCAGCAGCTGGAGCCTAATGAACACTGAAGCTTTCTTT; CDR3aa: CASSWSLMNTEAFF
d_gene: NA; j_gene: TRBJ2-5; abundance: NA; v_gene: TRBV11-2; CDR3nt: TGTGCCAGCAGCTTAGATGTGGCAGGGGAGACCCAGTACTTC; CDR3aa: CASSLDVAGETQYF
d_gene: TRBD1; j_gene: TRBJ1-1; abundance: NA; v_gene: TRBV4-3; CDR3nt: TGCGCCAGCAGCCAACAAACAGGGGGGGGGTTGTACACTGAAGCTTTCTTT; CDR3aa: CASSQQTGGGLYTEAFF
d_gene: TRBD1; j_gene: TRBJ2-7; abundance: few; v_gene: TRBV4-1; CDR3nt: TGCGCCAGCAGCCAGCTATTGACAGGGCGCGAGCAGTACTTC; CDR3aa: CASSQLLTGREQYF
d_gene: NA; j_gene: TRBJ2-3; abundance: once; v_gene: TRBV7-3; CDR3nt: TGTGCCAGCAGCTTACTATTAGGGGCAGATACGCAGTATTTT; CDR3aa: CASSLLLGADTQYF
d_gene: TRBD1; j_gene: TRBJ1-1; abundance: NA; v_gene: TRBV5-1; CDR3nt: TGCGCCAGCAGCTTGCCCCACACAGGGGTCACTGAAGCTTTCTTT; CDR3aa: CASSLPHTGVTEAFF
d_gene: TRBD1; j_gene: TRBJ1-2; abundance: few; v_gene: TRBV28; CDR3nt: TGTGCCAGCAGTTCAAACAGGGGGTTGCAGGGCTACACCTTC; CDR3aa: CASSSNRGLQGYTF
d_gene: NA; j_gene: TRBJ1-2; abundance: NA; v_gene: TRBV6-1; CDR3nt: TGTGCCAGCAGTGAAAGATCAGAACATGGCTACACCTTC; CDR3aa: CASSERSEHGYTF
d_gene: NA; j_gene: TRBJ2-3; abundance: NA; v_gene: TRBV5-1; CDR3nt: TGCGCCAGCAGCTTACTAGCCAGCGGGCCAGATACGCAGTATTTT; CDR3aa: CASSLLASGPDTQYF
d_gene: TRBD1; j_gene: TRBJ2-1; abundance: NA; v_gene: TRBV19; CDR3nt: TGTGCCAGTAGTCTACAGACAGGGAAAAATGAGCAGTTCTTC; CDR3aa: CASSLQTGKNEQFF
d_gene: NA; j_gene: TRBJ2-1; abundance: NA; v_gene: TRBV28; CDR3nt: TGTGCCAGCGGACCTGGGGCGGCCACCTACAATGAGCAGTTCTTC; CDR3aa: CASGPGAATYNEQFF
d_gene: NA; j_gene: TRBJ1-5; abundance: NA; v_gene: TRBV18; CDR3nt: TGTGCCAGCTCACCACCGTCGGGCGGGGATCAGCCCCAGCATTTT; CDR3aa: CASSPPSGGDQPQHF
d_gene: TRBD1; j_gene: TRBJ1-4; abundance: NA; v_gene: TRBV9; CDR3nt: TGTGCCAGCAGCGACCAGGGACAGGGTGGAGGAAAACTGTTTTTT; CDR3aa: CASSDQGQGGGKLFF
d_gene: NA; j_gene: TRBJ1-4; abundance: once; v_gene: TRBV18; CDR3nt: TGTGCCAGCTCACCCCTAGCTAATGAAAAACTGTTTTTT; CDR3aa: CASSPLANEKLFF
d_gene: NA; j_gene: TRBJ1-5; abundance: many; v_gene: TRBV12-3/TRBV12-4; CDR3nt: TGTGCCAGCAGTCCAGGGGATCAGCCCCAGCATTTT; CDR3aa: CASSPGDQPQHF
d_gene: NA; j_gene: TRBJ1-6; abundance: NA; v_gene: TRBV28; CDR3nt: TGTGCCAGCAGATTACTTAATTCACCCCTCCACTTT; CDR3aa: CASRLLNSPLHF
d_gene: NA; j_gene: TRBJ1-2; abundance: NA; v_gene: TRBV7-2; CDR3nt: TGTGCCAGCAGCCTCCGACAGTTAGCTAACTATGGCTACACCTTC; CDR3aa: CASSLRQLANYGYTF
d_gene: TRBD1; j_gene: TRBJ1-6; abundance: NA; v_gene: TRBV5-1; CDR3nt: TGCGCCAGCAGCACGGGGGACAGCTCCTATAATTCACCCCTCCACTTT; CDR3aa: CASSTGDSSYNSPLHF
d_gene: TRBD1; j_gene: TRBJ2-1; abundance: NA; v_gene: TRBV7-9; CDR3nt: TGTGCCAGCAGTACAGGGGGGACCTACAATGAGCAGTTCTTC; CDR3aa: CASSTGGTYNEQFF
d_gene: NA; j_gene: TRBJ2-4; abundance: NA; v_gene: TRBV6-2/TRBV6-3; CDR3nt: TGTGCCAGCAGTCGGCCCGAGGTGGCCAAAAACATTCAGTACTTC; CDR3aa: CASSRPEVAKNIQYF
d_gene: NA; j_gene: TRBJ2-1; abundance: NA; v_gene: TRBV7-3; CDR3nt: TGTGCCAGCAGCTCACAGGGAAACGATGGTGAGCAGTTCTTC; CDR3aa: CASSSQGNDGEQFF
d_gene: TRBD1; j_gene: TRBJ2-3; abundance: NA; v_gene: TRBV5-4; CDR3nt: TGTGCCAGCAGCTTGCCCAGGACAGGTACAGATACGCAGTATTTT; CDR3aa: CASSLPRTGTDTQYF
d_gene: TRBD1; j_gene: TRBJ1-6; abundance: NA; v_gene: TRBV9; CDR3nt: TGTGCCAGCAGCCCCGGCGGGACAGGGTCTTTGTCACCCCTCCACTTT; CDR3aa: CASSPGGTGSLSPLHF